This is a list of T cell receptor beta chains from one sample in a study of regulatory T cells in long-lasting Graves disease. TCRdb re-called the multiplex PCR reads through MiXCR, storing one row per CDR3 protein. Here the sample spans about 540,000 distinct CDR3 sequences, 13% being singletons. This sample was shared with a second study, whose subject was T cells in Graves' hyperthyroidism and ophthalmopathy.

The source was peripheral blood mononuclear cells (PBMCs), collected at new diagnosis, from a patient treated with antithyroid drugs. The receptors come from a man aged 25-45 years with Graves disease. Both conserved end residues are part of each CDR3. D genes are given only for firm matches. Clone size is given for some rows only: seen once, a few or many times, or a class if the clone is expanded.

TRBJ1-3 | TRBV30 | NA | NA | TGTGCCTGGAGTGTTGGCGGGGGCCCTGGAAACACCATATATTTT | CAWSVGGGPGNTIYF
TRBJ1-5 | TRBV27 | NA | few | TGTGCCAGCAGTGTTAATCCGACAGGTGCAAATCAGCCCCAGCATTTT | CASSVNPTGANQPQHF
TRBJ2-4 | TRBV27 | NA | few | TGTGCCAGCAGCCTGGGGCTCGGCGGGGTGGCCAAAAACATTCAGTACTTC | CASSLGLGGVAKNIQYF
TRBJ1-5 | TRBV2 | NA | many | TGTGCCAGCGGCGAGGTTTTGCAGCCCCAGCATTTT | CASGEVLQPQHF
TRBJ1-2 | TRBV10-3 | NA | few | TGTGCCATCAAGCCCCGGGACAATCTTAACTATGGCTACACCTTC | CAIKPRDNLNYGYTF
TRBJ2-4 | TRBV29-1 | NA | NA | TGCAGCGTTAGAGGGGCACAGCTCGAAAGGCGAAACATTCAGTACTTC | CSVRGAQLERRNIQYF
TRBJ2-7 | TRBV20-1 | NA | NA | TGCAGTGCTAGTCAGGGATTGACCCGATGGGGCGAGCAGTACTTC | CSASQGLTRWGEQYF
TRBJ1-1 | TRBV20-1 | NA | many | TGCAGTGCTAGAGATGTGGGGGGGGGAGAAACTGAAGCTTTCTTT | CSARDVGGGETEAFF
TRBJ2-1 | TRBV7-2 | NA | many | TGTGCCAGCAGCTTATGGGGGGTGGCCAGCACATACAATGAGCAGTTCTTC | CASSLWGVASTYNEQFF
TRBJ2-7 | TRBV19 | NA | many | TGTGCCAGTAGCGAGGTCGGATCCTACGAGCAGTACTTC | CASSEVGSYEQYF
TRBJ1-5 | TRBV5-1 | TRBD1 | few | TGCGCCAGCAGCCAAGGGACAGACCCTCTGGAGCCCCAGCATTTT | CASSQGTDPLEPQHF
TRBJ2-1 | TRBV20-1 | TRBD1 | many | TGCAGTGCCTCCGGGACAGGGAGCGCGGGCACGGGTGAGCAGTTCTTC | CSASGTGSAGTGEQFF
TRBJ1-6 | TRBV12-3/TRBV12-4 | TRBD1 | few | TGTGCAAAGACAGGGGACAATTCACCCCTCCACTTT | CAKTGDNSPLHF
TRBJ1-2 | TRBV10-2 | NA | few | TGCGCCAGCAGTGAAGGCGTCGGAGAACTCTATGGCTACACCTTC | CASSEGVGELYGYTF
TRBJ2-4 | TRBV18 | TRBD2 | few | TGTGCCAGCTCACCACCGCGACTAGCGGGAGGTTGGGCCAAAAACATTCAGTACTTC | CASSPPRLAGGWAKNIQYF
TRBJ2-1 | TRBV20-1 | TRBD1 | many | TGCAGTGCTAGACGACAGGGACCCTACAATGAGCAGTTCTTC | CSARRQGPYNEQFF
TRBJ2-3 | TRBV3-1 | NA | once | TGTGCCGGCAGCCAAGTTGGTGATACGCAGTATTTT | CAGSQVGDTQYF
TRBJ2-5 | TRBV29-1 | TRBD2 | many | TGCAGCGTTGAAGCATCCTCCCCATGGGGGCAGCGGGAGGGCCCCGAGACCCAGTACTTC | CSVEASSPWGQREGPETQYF
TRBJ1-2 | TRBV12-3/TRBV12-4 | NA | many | TGTGCCAGCAGTTTCCCAGGGGACCATGGCTACACCTTC | CASSFPGDHGYTF
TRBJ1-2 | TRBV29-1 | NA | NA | TGCAGCGTTGGGAACAGTCCGGGCTACACCTTC | CSVGNSPGYTF
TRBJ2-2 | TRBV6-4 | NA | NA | TGTGCCAGCTCGGGACTGGGTAACACCGGGGAGCTGTTTTTT | CASSGLGNTGELFF
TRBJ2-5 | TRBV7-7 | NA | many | TGTGCCAGCAGCTTAGCGGGAGTTATGGAGACCCAGTACTTC | CASSLAGVMETQYF
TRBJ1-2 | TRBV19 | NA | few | TGTGCCAGTAGTATAGGCGGGGCCAGCTATGGCTACACCTTC | CASSIGGASYGYTF
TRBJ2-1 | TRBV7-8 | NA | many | TGTGCCAGCAGCCCTGGGCGTCTCTCCTACAATGAGCAGTTCTTC | CASSPGRLSYNEQFF
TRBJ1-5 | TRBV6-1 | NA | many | TGTGCCATCCCAGGGAGCGAACTTAGCAATCAGCCCCAGCATTTT | CAIPGSELSNQPQHF
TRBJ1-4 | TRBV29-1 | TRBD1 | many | TGCAGCGCGGGGGACAGGAGTAATGAAAAACTGTTTTTT | CSAGDRSNEKLFF
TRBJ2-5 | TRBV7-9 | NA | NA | TGTGCCAGCAGCTTAGAACAGGGAGTTTGGGAGACCCAGTACTTC | CASSLEQGVWETQYF
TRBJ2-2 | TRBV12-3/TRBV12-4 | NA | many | TGTGCCAGCAGTTTAGACCGATGGGAACGGGGCACCGGGGAGCTGTTTTTT | CASSLDRWERGTGELFF
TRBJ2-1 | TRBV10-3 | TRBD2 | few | TGTGCCATCAGTTCCCCCGGGACTAGCGGAGAGCAGTTCTTC | CAISSPGTSGEQFF
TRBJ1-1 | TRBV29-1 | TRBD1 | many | TGCAGCGTTGCCGGGACAGAAAACACTGAAGCTTTCTTT | CSVAGTENTEAFF
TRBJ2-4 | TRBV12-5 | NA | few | TGTGCTAGTGGTTTCCCACTGGACCCTTATCGTTCCTTC | CASGFPLDPYRSF
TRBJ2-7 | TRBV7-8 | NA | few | TGTGCCAGCAGCCTAGCAATGTACGAGGTACCGACGTACGAGCAGTACTTC | CASSLAMYEVPTYEQYF
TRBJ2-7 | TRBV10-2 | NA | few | TGCGCCGGTGGGGAAGCAGGCGAGCAGTACTTC | CAGGEAGEQYF
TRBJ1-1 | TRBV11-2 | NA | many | TGTGCCAGCAGCCCCCGACCAGGGTCGACTGAAGCTTTCTTT | CASSPRPGSTEAFF
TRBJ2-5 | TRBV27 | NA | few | TGTGCCAGCAGCCCATCCAGGGGGGGCCTGTTGACCCAGTACTTC | CASSPSRGGLLTQYF
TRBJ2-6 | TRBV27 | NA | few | TGTGCCAGCATGATGGGACCGGCCTCTGGGGCCAACGTCCTGACTTTC | CASMMGPASGANVLTF
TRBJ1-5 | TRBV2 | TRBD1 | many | TGTGCCAGCAGTGGGGACAGGGTGCGCCAGCCCCAGCATTTT | CASSGDRVRQPQHF
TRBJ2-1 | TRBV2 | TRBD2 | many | TGTGCCGAGGGACTAGCGGGAGTTAATGAGCAGTTCTTC | CAEGLAGVNEQFF
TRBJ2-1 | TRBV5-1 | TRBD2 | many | TGCGCCAGCAGCCCGGGGCGCGGCGGGAGTAAATATGAGCAGTTCTTC | CASSPGRGGSKYEQFF
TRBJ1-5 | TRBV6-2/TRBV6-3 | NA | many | TGTGCCAGCAGTGAATCTCTCGGAAATCAGCCCCAGCATTTT | CASSESLGNQPQHF
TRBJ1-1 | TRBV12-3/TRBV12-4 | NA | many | TGTGCCAGCACCTTCGGAGGGACTGAAGCTTTCTTT | CASTFGGTEAFF
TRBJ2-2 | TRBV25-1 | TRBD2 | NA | TGTGCCAGCAGTGACGCGGGACTAGTATTTACCGGGGAGCTGTTTTTT | CASSDAGLVFTGELFF
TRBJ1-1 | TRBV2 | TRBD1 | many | TGTGCCACCCAGACAGGGATGAACACTGAAGCTTTCTTT | CATQTGMNTEAFF
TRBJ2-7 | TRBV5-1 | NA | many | TGCGCCAGCAGCTTGGGGGAACTCTACGAGCAGTACTTC | CASSLGELYEQYF
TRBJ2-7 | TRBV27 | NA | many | TGTGCCAGCGGTAGGGACCGAGCTTACGAGCAGTACTTC | CASGRDRAYEQYF
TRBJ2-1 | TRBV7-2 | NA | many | TGTGCCAGCAGCTTAAGTCTAGGGACAACCTACAATGAGCAGTTCTTC | CASSLSLGTTYNEQFF
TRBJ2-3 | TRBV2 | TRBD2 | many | TGTGCCAGCGCCGGGACTAGCGCTCCAGATACGCAGTATTTT | CASAGTSAPDTQYF